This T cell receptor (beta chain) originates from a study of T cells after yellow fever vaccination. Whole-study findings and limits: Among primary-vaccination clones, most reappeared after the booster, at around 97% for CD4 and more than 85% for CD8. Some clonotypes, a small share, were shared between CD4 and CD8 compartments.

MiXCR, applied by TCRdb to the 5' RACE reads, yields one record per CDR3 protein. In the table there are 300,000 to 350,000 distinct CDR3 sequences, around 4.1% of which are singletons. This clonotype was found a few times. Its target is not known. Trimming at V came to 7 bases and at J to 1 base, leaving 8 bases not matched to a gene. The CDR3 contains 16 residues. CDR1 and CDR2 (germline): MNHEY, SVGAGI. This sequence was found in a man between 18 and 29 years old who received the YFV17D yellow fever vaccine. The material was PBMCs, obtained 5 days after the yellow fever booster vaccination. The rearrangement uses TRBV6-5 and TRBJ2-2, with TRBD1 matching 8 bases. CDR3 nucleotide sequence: TGTGCCAGCATTCCATTAGGACAGGGGAACACCGGGGAGCTGTTTTTT. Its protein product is CASIPLGQGNTGELFF.